Below are 29 T cell receptor beta chains sequenced from a single sample in a study of control samples from healthy donors and cancer patients. TCRdb's table, derived via immunoSEQ multiplex PCR, lists solely in-frame clones and lacks some. The sample includes about 65,000 clones, approximately 90% of them seen just once. The specimen was PBMCs. These receptor sequences come from a woman aged 45-65 years with colorectal cancer.

This clone was detected only once. V is TRBV5-8 and J is TRBJ1-1, with D perhaps matching TRBD1 (5 bases). CDR1 SGHTS and CDR2 YDEGEE come from the germline V gene. Trimming stripped 2 bases from V and 3 bases from J, with 11 bases between. The CDR3 totals 14 residues. The CDR3 coding sequence is TGTGCCAGCAGCTTTGTTGGGGGTCACACTGAAGCTTTCTTT. Translating gives CASSFVGGHTEAFF.

There are a few counts of this clone. The chain has TRBV24-1 and TRBJ1-2, with 7 bases lining up with TRBD1. J gave up 8 bases and V 3 bases, and 11 bases lay outside the gene matches. CDR1 KGHDR and CDR2 SFDVKD come from the germline V gene. This CDR3 is built from 15 residues. DNA of the CDR3: TGTGCCACCAGTGATGGGGCGGGACAGCCTGAAGGCTACACCTTC. Protein: CATSDGAGQPEGYTF.

The chain recombines TRBV19 with TRBJ2-5, with a possible D match to TRBD2 (5 bases). The CDR3 spans 13 residues. V was pared by 0 bases and J by 3 bases, with 5 bases between. Germline V lookup: CDR1 LNHDA, CDR2 SQIVND (reference sequence). CDR3 protein: CASSIDGEETQYF. The CDR3, as DNA: TGTGCCAGTAGTATAGACGGGGAAGAGACCCAGTACTTC.

This clone is a singleton in its sample. CDR3 coding DNA: TGTGCCTGGAGACGGGTGAACACTGAAGCTTTCTTT. Amino acid sequence: CAWRRVNTEAFF. The chain employs TRBV30 and TRBJ1-1; D gene ambiguous. Germline lookup yields CDR1 GTSNPN and CDR2 SVGIG (reference sequence). There are 12 residues in the CDR3. V lost 3 bases, J lost 0 bases, and 5 bases lay in between. Looking up the rest from reference TRBV30 and TRBJ1-1 gives the full variable domain: SQTIHQWPATLVQPVGSPLSLECTVEGTSNPNLYWYRQAAGRGLQLLFYSVGIGQISSEVPQNLSASRPQDRQFILSSKKLLLSDSGFYLCAWRRVNTEAFFGQGTRLTVV.

The CDR3 reads CATSSGRTGNTDTQYF. The CDR3 DNA follows: TGTGCCACCAGCAGCGGGCGGACAGGGAACACAGATACGCAGTATTTT. V gene TRBV15 combines with J gene TRBJ2-3; 8 positions match TRBD1. Germline V gene data show CDR1 as LNHNV and CDR2 as YYDKDF (reference sequence). The trim removed 3 bases at V and 2 bases at J, leaving 7 bases unmatched. The CDR3 length is 16 residues.

The V call is TRBV7-6, the J call TRBJ2-1, with D maybe TRBD1 (6 bases). The germline V and J ends were trimmed by 5 bases and 8 bases, with 37 bases remaining between them. This CDR3 contains 21 residues. Germline CDR1 and CDR2: SGHVS and FNYEAQ. The CDR3 DNA reads TGTGCCAGCAGCACCCGTCGAAGGGGCACTCAGGGGCCACGAAGTTGGGATGAGCAGTTCTTC. Encoded protein: CASSTRRRGTQGPRSWDEQFF.

This sequence joins TRBV6-5 and TRBJ2-5; TRBD1 agrees at 10 bases. The V and J ends lost 4 bases and 2 bases, in that order; junction bases with no gene match: 1. CDR3 size: 14 residues. CDR1 and CDR2 from the germline V gene are MNHEY and SVGAGI. The CDR3 DNA is TGTGCCAGCAGTTGGGGACAGGGGCAAGAGACCCAGTACTTC. This encodes CASSWGQGQETQYF.

As concerns this clone: Other DNA sequences of this sample code for an identical CDR3. The chain has TRBV5-1 and TRBJ2-3; D gene uncertain. V lost 0 bases and J 3 bases, leaving 5 bases between the germline ends. The CDR3 totals 13 residues. In germline, CDR1 is SGHRS, CDR2 YFSETQ. CDR3 region: CASSLEATDTQYF. The CDR3 nucleotides are TGCGCCAGCAGCTTGGAAGCGACAGATACGCAGTATTTT.

The genes are TRBV10-3 and TRBJ2-2, with D possibly matching TRBD1 (5 bases). The germline gives CDR1 ENHRY, CDR2 SYGVKD. There are 14 residues in the CDR3. With 10 bases removed from V and 2 bases from J, the gap between germline ends came to 14 bases. CDR3 bases: TGTGCCACCAGGGCCTCTGCAAACACCGGGGAGCTGTTTTTT. Its protein product is CATRASANTGELFF.

The chain couples TRBV28 to TRBJ2-1, with 8 bases matching TRBD1. CDR1 is MDHEN and CDR2 is SYDVKM in the germline V gene. V shed 5 bases and J 3 bases; nucleotides not matched to a gene: 6. CDR3 length: 15 residues. The CDR3 is CASSTTDRVYNEQFF. CDR3 DNA sequence: TGTGCCAGCAGTACCACGGACAGGGTCTACAATGAGCAGTTCTTC.

The chain has TRBV29-1 and TRBJ2-5; 12 bases fit TRBD2. The junction had 4 bases not matched to a gene; V was cut back by 4 bases and J by 4 bases. The CDR3 loop spans 14 amino acids. Germline V CDR1 and CDR2: SQVTM, ANQGSEA. The CDR3 sequence is CSVATSGGSETQYF. For the CDR3, the DNA is TGCAGCGTTGCGACTAGCGGGGGTTCAGAGACCCAGTACTTC.

The chain joins TRBV11-2 to TRBJ2-5, with D possibly being TRBD1 (6 bases). This CDR3 has 14 amino acids. Germline loops: CDR1 SGHAT, CDR2 FQNNGV. The ends were cut back, 1 base at V and 4 bases at J, with 10 bases in the middle. This CDR3 is CASSLVGAGETQYF. In DNA, the CDR3 is TGTGCCAGCAGCTTAGTGGGGGCAGGAGAGACCCAGTACTTC.

This sequence joins TRBV3-1 (or the pseudogene TRBV3-2) and TRBJ1-1; D is possibly TRBD1 (5 bases). The CDR3 length is 12 residues. Deletions cut 3 bases from V and 6 bases from J, with 8 bases between. Germline CDR1 and CDR2: LGHDT and YNNKEL (reference sequence). CDR3 sequence: CASSQGRAEAFF. In nucleotides, the CDR3 is TGTGCCAGCAGCCAGGGGCGCGCTGAAGCTTTCTTT.

The rearrangement uses TRBV5-6 and TRBJ2-1, with D tentatively TRBD1 (6 bases). From germline, CDR1 is SGHDT and CDR2 YYEEEE. The CDR3 extends over 14 amino acids. V lost 4 bases, J lost 1 base, and 9 bases lay in between. CDR3 coding DNA: TGTGCCAGCAGCCCGCAGGGGTCCTACAATGAGCAGTTCTTC. Translated: CASSPQGSYNEQFF.

The chain recombines TRBV12-2 with TRBJ1-1; TRBD1 was called by the table and not checked on the DNA. TRBV12-2 is tagged as a pseudogene. The CDR3 has 14 residues. CDR3 protein: CASRLDFEGVEAFF. The CDR3, as DNA: TGTGCAAGTCGCTTAGACTTTGAGGGGGTTGAAGCTTTCTTT.

This chain joins TRBV7-9 and TRBJ2-3; TRBD2 matches 9 bases. This CDR3 is 15 amino acids long. Germline V gene data show CDR1 as SEHNR and CDR2 as FQNEAQ (reference sequence). Trimming removed 1 base from V and 6 bases from J; junction bases left unmatched: 5. The CDR3 sequence is CASSLVLAGEDTQYF. DNA for the CDR3: TGTGCCAGCAGCTTAGTGTTAGCGGGAGAGGATACGCAGTATTTT.

The rearrangement uses TRBV2 and TRBJ2-7; D not resolved. Trimming took 1 base from V and 0 from J, leaving 7 bases between them. CDR1 SNHLY and CDR2 FYNNEI come from the germline V gene. The CDR3 totals 14 residues. CDR3 nucleotide sequence: TGTGCCAGCAGTGAAGTGCCCTTCTCCTACGAGCAGTACTTC. This codes for CASSEVPFSYEQYF.

The count of this clone is one. This chain joins TRBV18 and TRBJ2-1, with 8 bases fitting TRBD1. J gave up 3 bases and V 6 bases, and 7 bases lay outside the gene matches. Germline CDR1 is KGHSH and CDR2 is LQKENI. This CDR3 comprises 15 residues. CDR3 DNA: TGTGCCAGCTCCCTGGACAGGGAAAGCTACAATGAGCAGTTCTTC. Its translation: CASSLDRESYNEQFF.

This clone was observed a single time. DNA for the CDR3: TGTGCCAGCAGTTACGCAGGGGTCTCGACTAACGAGCAGTACTTC. It translates to CASSYAGVSTNEQYF. The chain is built from TRBV6-5 and TRBJ2-7; D perhaps matches TRBD1 (6 bases). Germline V lookup: CDR1 MNHEY, CDR2 SVGAGI. The CDR3 is 15 amino acids. The V end lost 2 bases, the J end lost 5 bases, and 16 bases lay between the germline ends.

This chain joins TRBV13 and TRBJ2-2; D remains unclear. Germline CDR1 reads PRHDT; CDR2 reads FYEKMQ (reference sequence). V lost 0 bases and J 0 bases, leaving 5 bases between the germline ends. There are 15 residues in the CDR3. In nucleotides, the CDR3 is TGTGCCAGCAGCTTAGGGACTGCGAACACCGGGGAGCTGTTTTTT. As protein: CASSLGTANTGELFF.

As for this clone: One end of the junction varies from germline; a read error may be responsible. The rearrangement uses TRBV6-1 and TRBJ2-5; D might be TRBD1 or TRBD2, each matching 5 bases. CDR3 length equals 16 residues. Looked up from germline, CDR1 is MNHNS and CDR2 is SASEGT. The CDR3 region is CASSESHLGDHETQYF. CDR3 nucleotides: TGTGCCAGCAGTGAAAGCCACCTTGGGGACCACGAGACCCAGTACTTC.

The V and J genes are TRBV27 and TRBJ2-3; unclear D gene. V was cut by 6 bases and J by 2 bases, with 12 bases left in between. Germline V gene lookup returns CDR1 MNHEY and CDR2 SMNVEV (reference sequence). This CDR3 is 14 amino acids long. The CDR3 reads CASSYVSPTDTQYF. CDR3 nucleotides: TGTGCCAGCAGCTATGTTAGCCCCACAGATACGCAGTATTTT.

The chain combines TRBV2 with TRBJ1-2, with D perhaps matching TRBD1 (5 bases). Deletions cut 6 bases from V and 1 base from J, with 15 bases between. CDR3 size: 15 residues. The germline V gene has CDR1 SNHLY and CDR2 FYNNEI. The CDR3 loop reads CASSDPGPINYGYTF. In DNA form, the CDR3 reads TGTGCCAGCAGCGATCCGGGACCAATTAACTATGGCTACACCTTC. Complete variable domain (other parts from reference TRBV2 and TRBJ1-2): EPEVTQTPSHQVTQMGQEVILRCVPISNHLYFYWYRQILGQKVEFLVSFYNNEISEKSEIFDDQFSVERPDGSNFTLKIRSTKLEDSAMYFCASSDPGPINYGYTFGSGTRLTVV.

In its sample, this clone was seen once. The chain has TRBV6-5 and TRBJ2-1; D may be TRBD1 or TRBD2 (6 bases each). The CDR3 has 15 amino acids. Trimming took off 2 bases at V and 8 bases at J, with 16 bases between the two ends. Germline V CDR1 and CDR2: MNHEY, SVGAGI. CDR3 nucleotide sequence: TGTGCCAGCAGTTACAGGGGGGCCTCAAATGATGAGCAGTTCTTC. This encodes CASSYRGASNDEQFF.

The rearrangement links TRBV5-1 to TRBJ1-1, with TRBD1 as a possible D gene (5 bases). Looked up from germline, CDR1 is SGHRS and CDR2 is YFSETQ. The V end was cut by 6 bases, the J end by 8 bases, with 14 bases between. The CDR3 extends over 12 amino acids. CDR3: CASTLGRGEAFF. CDR3 sequence (DNA): TGCGCCAGCACCCTGGGTAGGGGAGAAGCTTTCTTT.

This chain uses TRBV2 with TRBJ2-1; 8 bases line up with TRBD2. The CDR3 totals 14 residues. Germline CDR1 is SNHLY and CDR2 is FYNNEI. Trimming took 7 bases from V and 12 from J; bases not matched to a gene: 14. The CDR3 spells CASKSGTSGYVQFF. The CDR3 nucleotides are TGTGCCAGCAAATCTGGGACTAGTGGGTATGTGCAGTTCTTC.

The DNA for the CDR3 is TGCGCCAGCGAGTCTAGCGGGGGCACCGGGGAGCTGTTTTTT. As protein: CASESSGGTGELFF. The V and J genes are TRBV5-1 and TRBJ2-2; 10 bases line up with TRBD2. CDR3 length: 14 amino acids. V trimming: 7 bases; J trimming: 4 bases; junction bases outside the gene matches: 4. Germline loops: CDR1 SGHRS, CDR2 YFSETQ.

The chain uses TRBV11-2 and TRBJ1-2; 7 bases line up with TRBD1. CDR3 length equals 17 residues. Germline V gives CDR1 SGHAT, CDR2 FQNNGV. The V gene end was trimmed by 5 bases and the J gene end by 7 bases; junction bases not matched to a gene: 19. The CDR3 sequence: CASSARPSTGDGSGYTF. The CDR3 DNA sequence: TGTGCCAGCAGCGCCCGACCCTCAACAGGGGACGGGAGTGGCTACACCTTC. Supplemented by reference TRBV11-2 and TRBJ1-2, the full variable domain reads EAGVAQSPRYKIIEKRQSVAFWCNPISGHATLYWYQQILGQGPKLLIQFQNNGVVDDSQLPKDRFSAERLKGVDSTLKIQPAKLEDSAVYLCASSARPSTGDGSGYTFGSGTRLTVV.

This chain links TRBV11-2 with TRBJ1-6; D remains ambiguous. Germline loops: CDR1 SGHAT, CDR2 FQNNGV. The CDR3 is made up of 14 amino acids. The V end lost 1 base, the J end lost 6 bases, and 7 bases lay between the germline ends. The CDR3 loop is CASSLAYGNSPLHF. The CDR3 DNA reads as TGTGCCAGCAGCTTAGCTTACGGTAATTCACCCCTCCACTTT.